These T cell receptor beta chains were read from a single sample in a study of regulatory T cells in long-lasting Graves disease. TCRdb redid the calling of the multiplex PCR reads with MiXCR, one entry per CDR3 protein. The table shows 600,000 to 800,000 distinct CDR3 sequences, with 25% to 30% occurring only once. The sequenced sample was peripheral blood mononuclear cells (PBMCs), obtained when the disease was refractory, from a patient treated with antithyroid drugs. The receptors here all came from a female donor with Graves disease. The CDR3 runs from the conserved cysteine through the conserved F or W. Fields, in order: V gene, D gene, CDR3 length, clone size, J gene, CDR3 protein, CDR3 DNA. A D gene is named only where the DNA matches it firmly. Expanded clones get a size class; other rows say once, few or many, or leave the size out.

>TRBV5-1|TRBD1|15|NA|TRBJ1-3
CASKGQGAGGNTIYF
TGCGCCAGTAAAGGACAGGGGGCAGGAGGAAACACCATATATTTT
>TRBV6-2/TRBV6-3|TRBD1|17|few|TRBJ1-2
CASRPVARTGGTYGYTF
TGTGCCAGCAGGCCCGTCGCCCGGACAGGCGGAACCTATGGCTACACCTTC
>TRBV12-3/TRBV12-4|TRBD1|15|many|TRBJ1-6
CASSFGTVYNSPLHF
TGTGCCAGCAGTTTCGGGACAGTTTATAATTCACCCCTCCACTTT
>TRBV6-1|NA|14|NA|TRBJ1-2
CASSPTTDSYGYTF
TGTGCCAGCAGTCCAACTACAGATAGCTATGGCTACACCTTC
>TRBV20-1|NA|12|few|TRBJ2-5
CSARRDGETQYF
TGCAGTGCTAGACGGGACGGAGAGACCCAGTACTTC
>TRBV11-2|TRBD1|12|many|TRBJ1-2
CASSSDRDGYTF
TGTGCCAGCAGCTCGGACAGGGATGGCTACACCTTC
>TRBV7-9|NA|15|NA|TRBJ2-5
CASSLASGGRETQYF
TGTGCCAGCAGCTTAGCGTCCGGGGGCAGGGAGACCCAGTACTTC
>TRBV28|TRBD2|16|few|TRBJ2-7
CASSPSLAASSYEQYF
TGTGCCAGCAGTCCGTCACTAGCGGCAAGCTCCTACGAGCAGTACTTC
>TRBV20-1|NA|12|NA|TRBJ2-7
CSATGASYEQYF
TGCAGTGCTACCGGGGCATCCTACGAGCAGTACTTC
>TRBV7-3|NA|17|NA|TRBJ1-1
CASSLKGLAMRNTEAFF
TGTGCCAGCAGCTTAAAAGGTTTAGCGATGAGGAACACTGAAGCTTTCTTT
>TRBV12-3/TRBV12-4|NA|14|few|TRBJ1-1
CASTTGVLNTEAFF
TGTGCCAGCACCACGGGCGTCCTGAACACTGAAGCTTTCTTT
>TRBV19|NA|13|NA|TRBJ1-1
CASSMGEPPEAFF
TGTGCCAGTAGTATGGGGGAACCCCCTGAAGCTTTCTTT
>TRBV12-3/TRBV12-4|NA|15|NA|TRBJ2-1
CASSLDAVFDNEQFF
TGTGCCAGCAGTTTAGACGCCGTTTTTGACAATGAGCAGTTCTTC
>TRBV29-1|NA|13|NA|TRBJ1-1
CSVGGQGNTEAFF
TGCAGCGTTGGGGGGCAGGGGAACACTGAAGCTTTCTTT
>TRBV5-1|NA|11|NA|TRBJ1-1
CASSQGNAAFF
TGCGCCAGCAGCCAGGGTAACGCGGCTTTCTTT
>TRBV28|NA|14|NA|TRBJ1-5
CASSAHRSNQPQHF
TGTGCCAGCAGTGCCCACAGGAGCAATCAGCCCCAGCATTTT
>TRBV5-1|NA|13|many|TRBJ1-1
CASSPYLNTEAFF
TGCGCCAGCAGCCCTTATCTGAACACTGAAGCTTTCTTT
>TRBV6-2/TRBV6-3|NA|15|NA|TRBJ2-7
CASSYSRAVFYEQYF
TGTGCCAGCAGTTACTCGAGGGCCGTTTTCTACGAGCAGTACTTC
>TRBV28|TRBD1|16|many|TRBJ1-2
CASSLEGTGGAGGYTF
TGTGCCAGCAGTTTAGAGGGCACAGGGGGCGCGGGTGGCTACACCTTC
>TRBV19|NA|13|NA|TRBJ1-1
CASSQPQNTEAFF
TGTGCCAGTAGTCAGCCACAGAACACTGAAGCTTTCTTT
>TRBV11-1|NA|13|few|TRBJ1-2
CASSQTAVYGYTF
TGTGCCAGCAGTCAAACAGCAGTCTATGGCTACACCTTC
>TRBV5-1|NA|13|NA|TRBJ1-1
CASSHGPGKEAFF
TGCGCCAGCAGCCACGGACCGGGAAAGGAAGCTTTCTTT
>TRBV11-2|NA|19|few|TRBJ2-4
CASSLDPRGGSRTKNIQYF
TGTGCCAGCAGCTTAGACCCCAGAGGGGGGAGTAGGACCAAAAACATTCAGTACTTC
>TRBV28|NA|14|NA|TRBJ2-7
CASSDNGREYEQYF
TGTGCCAGCAGTGACAACGGACGGGAATACGAGCAGTACTTC
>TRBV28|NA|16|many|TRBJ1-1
CASSLFGGRGDTEAFF
TGTGCCAGCAGTTTGTTTGGTGGGCGGGGGGACACTGAAGCTTTCTTT
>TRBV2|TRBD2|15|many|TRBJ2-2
CASSDPSGITGELFF
TGTGCCAGCAGTGATCCTAGCGGGATCACCGGGGAGCTGTTTTTT
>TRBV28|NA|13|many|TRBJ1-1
CASTPRGNTEAFF
TGTGCCAGCACCCCCCGGGGGAACACTGAAGCTTTCTTT
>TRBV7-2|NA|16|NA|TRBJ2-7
CASSLIIPGGSYEQYF
TGTGCCAGCAGCTTAATCATCCCCGGGGGCTCCTACGAGCAGTACTTC
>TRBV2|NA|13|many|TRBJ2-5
CASSEGASLTQYF
TGTGCCAGCAGTGAGGGGGCCTCTTTGACCCAGTACTTC
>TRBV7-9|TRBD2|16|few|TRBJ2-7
CASSSPSLAGTYEQYF
TGTGCCAGCAGCTCACCTTCCCTAGCGGGGACCTACGAGCAGTACTTC
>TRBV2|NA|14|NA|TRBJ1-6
CASRPRGGNSPLHF
TGTGCCAGCAGACCCAGGGGTGGGAATTCACCCCTCCACTTT
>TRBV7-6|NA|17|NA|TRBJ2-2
CASSLNGLLRAGGELFF
TGTGCCAGCAGCTTAAACGGCTTGCTCAGGGCCGGCGGGGAGCTGTTTTTT
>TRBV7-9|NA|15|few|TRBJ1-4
CASSLFLQTNEKLFF
TGTGCCAGCAGCTTATTCTTACAGACTAATGAAAAACTGTTTTTT
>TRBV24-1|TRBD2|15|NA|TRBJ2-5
CATSDASGYQETQYF
TGTGCCACCAGTGATGCTAGCGGATACCAAGAGACCCAGTACTTC
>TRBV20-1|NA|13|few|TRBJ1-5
CSASQGPNQPQHF
TGCAGTGCTAGTCAGGGCCCCAATCAGCCCCAGCATTTT
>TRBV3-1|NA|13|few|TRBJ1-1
CASSQEHRVAAFF
TGTGCCAGCAGCCAAGAACACAGGGTAGCAGCTTTCTTT
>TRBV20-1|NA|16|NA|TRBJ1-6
CSARDPEGTYNSPLHF
TGCAGTGCTAGAGACCCCGAAGGGACCTATAATTCACCCCTCCACTTT
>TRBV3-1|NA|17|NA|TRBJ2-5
CASSQFGSDWREETQYF
TGTGCCAGCAGCCAATTCGGTTCGGATTGGAGGGAAGAGACCCAGTACTTC
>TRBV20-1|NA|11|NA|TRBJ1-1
CSAGRRGEAFF
TGCAGTGCTGGACGGAGAGGTGAAGCTTTCTTT
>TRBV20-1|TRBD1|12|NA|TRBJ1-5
CSAQGGSQPQHF
TGCAGTGCTCAGGGGGGTAGTCAGCCCCAGCATTTT
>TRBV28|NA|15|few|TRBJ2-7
CASSLIPGPTYEQYF
TGTGCCAGCAGTTTAATCCCGGGCCCAACCTACGAGCAGTACTTC
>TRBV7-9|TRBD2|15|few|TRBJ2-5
CASKDPGGPEETQYF
TGTGCCAGCAAGGACCCGGGAGGGCCGGAAGAGACCCAGTACTTC
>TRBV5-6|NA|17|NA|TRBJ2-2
CASSSTVMGLGTGELFF
TGTGCCAGCAGCTCAACGGTCATGGGGTTAGGCACCGGGGAGCTGTTTTTT
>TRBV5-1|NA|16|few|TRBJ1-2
CASSFDGTPSNYGYTF
TGTGCCAGCAGCTTTGACGGGACACCATCTAACTATGGCTACACCTTC
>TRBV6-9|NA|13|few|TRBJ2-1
CASSYPIGNEQFF
TGTGCCAGCAGTTACCCCATAGGCAATGAGCAGTTCTTC